The source of this TCR beta chain is a study of beta chain features in type 1 diabetes. Turning to the study itself: Regarding age, gender and cell yields, patients proved similar to healthy donors. General study findings and limits: Individuals with type 1 diabetes displayed fewer insertions and more deletions at VDJ junctions. For TCRB rearrangement, an influence of HLA type remained unresolved here. Type 1 diabetes patients had TCRB CDR3s that were shorter (moderately but significantly so) in all four CD4+ subsets. A greater similarity of naive, central memory and Treg TCRB repertoires was seen among patients than among healthy donors.

The V gene's germline CDR1 is MDHEN and CDR2 SYDVKM. There are 14 residues in the CDR3. Germline trimming cut 7 bases from V and 0 bases from J; bases unmatched to any gene: 6. This clone showed up just a few times. What it binds is not known. Since all of the isolated RNA was reverse transcribed, expressed TCRB transcripts were what got sequenced. The repertoire was sequenced with immunoSEQ multiplex PCR; TCRdb's copy has only in-frame clones and lacks some. Found here are about 340,000 clones, approximately 12% of them singletons; the top ten hold roughly 0.015%. The chain combines TRBV28 with TRBJ2-7; TRBD1 aligns across 7 bases. This TCR was recovered from a woman aged 18-29 years with type 1 diabetes. The sample taken for sequencing was naive CD4+ T cells from blood. The CDR3 region has the DNA TGTGCCAGCAATACAGGACAGGTCTCCTACGAGCAGTACTTC. Its translation is CASNTGQVSYEQYF.